This TCR beta chain was sequenced for a study of OX40 agonist ivuxolimab in advanced cancers. CDR1 is SEHNR and CDR2 is FQNEAQ in the germline V gene (reference sequence). CDR3 size: 14 residues. The germline V and J ends were trimmed by 4 bases and 0 bases, with 9 bases remaining between them. Clones were read by immunoSEQ multiplex PCR, and TCRdb kept only the in-frame ones, dropping some. The sample lists about 60,000 clones, about four fifths occurring once. The receptor was isolated from an adult with an advanced solid tumor such as melanoma, head and neck, liver or kidney cancer. The material was CD4+ or CD8+ T cells sorted from blood, obtained in a trial of the OX40 agonist ivuxolimab. The V and J genes are TRBV7-9 and TRBJ1-1; no clear D. The CDR3, as DNA: TGTGCCAGCAGCTCCTTCCGGATGAACACTGAAGCTTTCTTT. Protein: CASSSFRMNTEAFF.